This is a list of T cell receptor beta chains from one sample in a study of human T cells and chemical hapten exposure. TCRdb redid the calling of the RACE reads with MiXCR, one entry per CDR3 protein. The sample holds roughly 69,000 distinct CDR3 sequences; approximately 10% are singletons and the top ten take approximately 7%. Here the sequenced sample was whole blood, taken in connection with sensitization to the hapten diphenylcyclopropenone (DPC). Source of these receptors: a woman between 50 and 59 years old with alopecia areata. Some clones in this sample may be carry-over from other donors' samples. CDR3s include the opening cysteine and the closing phenylalanine or tryptophan. A D gene is named only where the DNA matches it firmly. Some rows mark clone size as missing; the rest say once, few, many or name a class of expanded clone.

j_gene: TRBJ2-2; d_gene: TRBD1; abundance: few; v_gene: TRBV6-5; CDR3aa: CASSPGTANTGELFF; CDR3nt: TGTGCCAGCAGTCCCGGGACAGCGAACACCGGGGAGCTGTTTTTT
j_gene: TRBJ1-5; d_gene: TRBD1; abundance: -; v_gene: TRBV6-6; CDR3aa: CASSWTGENQPQHF; CDR3nt: TGTGCCAGCAGTTGGACAGGTGAGAATCAGCCCCAGCATTTT
j_gene: TRBJ1-6; d_gene: -; abundance: many; v_gene: TRBV20-1; CDR3aa: CSAGHAKGNSPLHF; CDR3nt: TGCAGTGCTGGGCACGCGAAAGGGAATTCACCCCTCCACTTT
j_gene: TRBJ2-7; d_gene: -; abundance: few; v_gene: TRBV11-2; CDR3aa: CASSPLTRRTYEQYF; CDR3nt: TGTGCCAGCAGCCCGCTGACCCGGAGAACCTACGAGCAGTACTTC
j_gene: TRBJ2-5; d_gene: -; abundance: few; v_gene: TRBV15; CDR3aa: CATSRDGTQETQYF; CDR3nt: TGTGCCACCAGCAGAGACGGGACCCAAGAGACCCAGTACTTC
j_gene: TRBJ1-6; d_gene: TRBD1; abundance: few; v_gene: TRBV7-2; CDR3aa: CASSFTGGINSPLHF; CDR3nt: TGTGCCAGCAGCTTTACAGGGGGCATCAATTCACCCCTCCACTTT
j_gene: TRBJ2-1; d_gene: -; abundance: many; v_gene: TRBV7-6; CDR3aa: CASSLEGDPYNEQFF; CDR3nt: TGTGCCAGCAGCTTGGAAGGCGACCCTTACAATGAGCAGTTCTTC
j_gene: TRBJ2-3; d_gene: -; abundance: -; v_gene: TRBV7-6; CDR3aa: CASSLGLETDTQYF; CDR3nt: TGTGCCAGCAGCTTAGGTTTGGAAACAGATACGCAGTATTTT
j_gene: TRBJ1-1; d_gene: TRBD1; abundance: many; v_gene: TRBV7-9; CDR3aa: CASSLRGMNTEAFF; CDR3nt: TGTGCCAGCAGCCTCAGGGGGATGAACACTGAAGCTTTCTTT
j_gene: TRBJ2-1; d_gene: TRBD2; abundance: many; v_gene: TRBV7-9; CDR3aa: CASSLGGLAGEQFF; CDR3nt: TGTGCCAGCAGCTTAGGGGGACTAGCCGGTGAGCAGTTCTTC
j_gene: TRBJ2-1; d_gene: -; abundance: many; v_gene: TRBV11-2; CDR3aa: CASSLVVGNEQFF; CDR3nt: TGTGCCAGCAGCTTAGTTGTGGGCAATGAGCAGTTCTTC
j_gene: TRBJ2-3; d_gene: TRBD2; abundance: few; v_gene: TRBV7-9; CDR3aa: CASTEAGVTDTQYF; CDR3nt: TGTGCCAGCACTGAAGCGGGAGTAACAGATACGCAGTATTTT
j_gene: TRBJ1-2; d_gene: TRBD1; abundance: many; v_gene: TRBV6-5; CDR3aa: CASRTTGQGQAYGYTF; CDR3nt: TGTGCCAGCAGGACCACAGGACAGGGGCAAGCCTATGGCTACACCTTC
j_gene: TRBJ2-1; d_gene: -; abundance: many; v_gene: TRBV7-2; CDR3aa: CASSPRTKYNEQFF; CDR3nt: TGTGCCAGCAGCCCCCGGACTAAGTACAATGAGCAGTTCTTC
j_gene: TRBJ1-5; d_gene: -; abundance: -; v_gene: TRBV20-1; CDR3aa: CSARARGATSNQPQHF; CDR3nt: TGCAGTGCTAGAGCCAGGGGCGCTACTAGCAATCAGCCCCAGCATTTT
j_gene: TRBJ2-7; d_gene: -; abundance: many; v_gene: TRBV2; CDR3aa: CASSIFPAYEQYF; CDR3nt: TGTGCCAGCAGCATTTTTCCGGCCTACGAGCAGTACTTC
j_gene: TRBJ2-3; d_gene: -; abundance: many; v_gene: TRBV24-1; CDR3aa: CATSGAASTDTQYF; CDR3nt: TGTGCCACCAGTGGTGCGGCTAGCACAGATACGCAGTATTTT